Listed below are T cell receptor beta chains from one sample, sequenced in a study of technical replicates of blood from four donors. Profiling relied on immunoSEQ multiplex PCR, and the TCRdb table lists in-frame clones only, not all of them. The top ten hold 0.41% of the sample, which has approximately 80,000 clones, around 89% seen once. Sequenced: T cells isolated from PBMCs. The receptors were sampled from a human donor in good health. Both conserved end residues are part of each CDR3. The D gene is left open where the match is weak. Some rows have no size entry. The others give once, few or many, or a class for an expanded clone.

cdr3_length,v_call,j_call,d_call,clone_size,cdr3_nt,cdr3_aa
18,TRBV10-3,TRBJ1-4,TRBD1,.,TGTGCCATCAGTGTAGGCAGGGGGCGTGTAGGTTTAGGAGAAAAACTGTTTTTT,CAISVGRGRVGLGEKLFF
16,TRBV28,TRBJ1-3,.,.,TGTGCCAGCAGTTTTGGGGGCGACTACTCTGGAAACACCATATATTTT,CASSFGGDYSGNTIYF
14,TRBV9,TRBJ1-3,TRBD1,.,TGTGCCAGCAGGAGGGACAGCTCTGGAAACACCATATATTTT,CASRRDSSGNTIYF
14,TRBV11-3,TRBJ1-4,TRBD1,.,TGTGCCAGCAGCTTATACCAGGGGGGAGAAAAACTGTTTTTT,CASSLYQGGEKLFF
17,TRBV4-1,TRBJ2-2,TRBD1,.,TGCGCCAGCAGCCAAGGACAGGGGGCAACGATTCCCGGGGAGCTGTTTTTT,CASSQGQGATIPGELFF
16,TRBV6-5,TRBJ2-1,.,.,TGTGCCAGCAGTTACCAAGGGGAGGCCTCCTACAATGAGCAGTTCTTC,CASSYQGEASYNEQFF
17,TRBV7-9,TRBJ2-3,.,.,TGTGCCAGCAGCCGGGCAGCCCTAGCGCAAAGCACAGATACGCAGTATTTT,CASSRAALAQSTDTQYF
15,TRBV27,TRBJ2-7,.,once,TGTGCCAGCAGTTTTACTTGGGACTTAGAGTACGAGCAGTACTTC,CASSFTWDLEYEQYF
14,TRBV7-3,TRBJ1-5,.,.,TGTGCCAGCAGCGCGACAGGATCAGGGCAGCCCCAGCATTTT,CASSATGSGQPQHF
19,TRBV7-2,TRBJ2-2,TRBD2,.,TGTGCCAGCAGCGGGGGACTAGCCGGAGCTCACTCCAACACCGGGGAGCTGTTTTTT,CASSGGLAGAHSNTGELFF
15,TRBV19,TRBJ2-7,TRBD1,once,TGTGCCAGTAGTCAAGTACAGGGGGCAGGATACGAGCAGTACTTC,CASSQVQGAGYEQYF
14,TRBV19,TRBJ2-2,TRBD2,.,TGTGCCAGTAGGAAGCGGGAGGGGACCGGGGAGCTGTTTTTT,CASRKREGTGELFF
14,TRBV7-9,TRBJ1-5,.,once,TGTGCCAGCAGCTTAGGGGCAGGGAATCAGCCCCAGCATTTT,CASSLGAGNQPQHF
13,TRBV2,TRBJ1-1,.,few,TGTGCCAGCAGTCAGGAGAAAGGGGCTGAAGCTTTCTTT,CASSQEKGAEAFF